Following are 17 T cell receptor beta chains from one sample sequenced in a study of blood T cells in healthy people across ages. With a J-beta primer mix and a sample-barcoded 5' primer, a second PCR ran about 6 to 11 cycles. Each CDR3 protein is one row after TCRdb ran MiXCR on the 5' RACE reads. Here the sample spans approximately 1,000,000 distinct CDR3 sequences, under 55% being singletons. What was sequenced was blood. All receptors come from a woman aged 55-70 years in good health.

V gene TRBV15 combines with J gene TRBJ2-1, with unresolved D. The germline gives CDR1 LNHNV, CDR2 YYDKDF (reference sequence). The length of the CDR3 is 14 residues. V was pared by 2 bases and J by 4 bases, with 9 bases between. This chain's CDR3 is CATSRTQLYNEQFF. The CDR3 coding sequence is TGTGCCACCAGCAGAACACAATTATACAATGAGCAGTTCTTC. The complete variable domain, with remaining parts taken from reference TRBV15 and TRBJ2-1, reads DAMVIQNPRYQVTQFGKPVTLSCSQTLNHNVMYWYQQKSSQAPKLLFHYYDKDFNNEADTPDNFQSRRPNTSFCFLDIRSPGLGDTAMYLCATSRTQLYNEQFFGPGTRLTVL.

The chain joins TRBV19 to TRBJ2-1, with D possibly matching TRBD2 (5 bases). With the DNA end fitting TRBJ2-7 better, the J assignment may be wrong. This CDR3 is 13 amino acids long. CDR1 is LNHDA, CDR2 SQIVND, per germline (reference sequence). The CDR3 loop reads CASRGGPLYEQYF. The CDR3 DNA reads as TGTGCCAGTAGAGGCGGGCCCCTCTACGAGCAGTACTTC.

The chain couples TRBV11-2 to TRBJ2-1; 9 nucleotides align to TRBD2. Trimming at V came to 3 bases and at J to 5 bases, leaving 5 bases not matched to a gene. The CDR3 spans 15 residues. The germline V gene has CDR1 SGHAT and CDR2 FQNNGV. The CDR3 DNA sequence: TGTGCCAGCAGCTTCCTACTAGCGGGTCACAATGAGCAGTTCTTC. It codes for CASSFLLAGHNEQFF.

J is TRBJ2-1 and V is TRBV7-9, with 8 bases matching TRBD2. This CDR3 is 16 amino acids long. Unmatched junction bases numbered 12, after V lost 4 bases and J lost 7 bases. CDR1 is SEHNR, CDR2 FQNEAQ, per germline (reference sequence). CDR3 in amino acids: CASSSYGGGVGNEQFF. CDR3 DNA sequence: TGTGCCAGCAGCTCCTACGGGGGGGGCGTCGGGAATGAGCAGTTCTTC.

The sample holds one count of this clonotype. A much bigger clone sits one base away, suggesting this may be a read error. The chain links TRBV20-1 to TRBJ2-5; 8 nucleotides agree with TRBD2. CDR1 is DFQATT and CDR2 is SNEGSKA in the germline V gene (reference sequence). The CDR3 length is 15 residues. After removal of 6 bases from V and 4 bases from J, the junction contained 13 bases not matched to a gene. For the CDR3, the DNA is TGCAGTGCGTTAGATTTTGACGGGGGGGCAGAGACCCAGTACTTC. It specifies CSALDFDGGAETQYF.

This clonotype was recorded once. A single base separates this from a much larger clone, so it may be a read error. The rearrangement joins TRBV24-1 to TRBJ2-5, with 8 positions matching TRBD1. CDR1 is KGHDR and CDR2 is SFDVKD in the germline V gene. Unmatched junction bases numbered 12, after V lost 5 bases and J lost 11 bases. The CDR3 runs to 14 residues. CDR3 in amino acids: CATSALGQAPEQYF. For the CDR3, the DNA is TGTGCCACCAGTGCCTTGGGACAGGCCCCTGAGCAGTACTTC.

The chain has TRBV2 and TRBJ2-1, with a possible D match to TRBD1 (5 bases). The CDR3 sequence is 14 residues long. V lost 6 bases and J 4 bases, leaving 13 bases between the germline ends. CDR1 SNHLY and CDR2 FYNNEI come from the germline V gene. CDR3 DNA: TGTGCCAGCAGGACAGACGCCGGGTACAATGAGCAGTTCTTC. It is translated as CASRTDAGYNEQFF.

The chain is built from TRBV7-9 and TRBJ2-5; D is undetermined. CDR3 length: 13 residues. The germline CDR1 and CDR2 sequences are SEHNR and FQNEAQ (reference sequence). Deletions cut 6 bases from V and 7 bases from J, with 15 bases between. CDR3 sequence reads: CASSRPDQWTQYF. The CDR3 region has the DNA TGTGCCAGCAGTCGCCCAGACCAATGGACCCAGTACTTC.

The J gene is TRBJ1-2, the V gene TRBV15; a weak D match, TRBD1 (6 bases). Germline V lookup: CDR1 LNHNV, CDR2 YYDKDF (reference sequence). V lost 1 base and J lost 8, with 14 bases in between. The CDR3 loop spans 14 amino acids. CDR3 nucleotide sequence: TGTGCCACCAGCAGAGTCCAACAGGGACGCGGCTACACCTTC. It encodes CATSRVQQGRGYTF. Combining the CDR3 with reference TRBV15 and TRBJ1-2 gives the whole variable domain DAMVIQNPRYQVTQFGKPVTLSCSQTLNHNVMYWYQQKSSQAPKLLFHYYDKDFNNEADTPDNFQSRRPNTSFCFLDIRSPGLGDTAMYLCATSRVQQGRGYTFGSGTRLTVV.

Concerning this clonotype: One junction end disagrees with the germline gene, perhaps due to a read error. The rearrangement uses TRBV4-1 and TRBJ2-4; D gene uncertain. The CDR3 is made up of 16 amino acids. The germline V gene encodes CDR1 MGHRA and CDR2 YSYEKL. The CDR3 nucleotides read TGCACCAGCAGCCAAGTGGTATCCAGAGTTGGAAACATTCGGTACTTC. Translated, it gives CTSSQVVSRVGNIRYF.

This clonotype was found a few times. The chain carries TRBV18 and TRBJ2-3, with 9 bases aligning to TRBD1. J lost 1 base, V lost 6 bases, and 5 bases had no gene match. Per the germline V gene, CDR1 is KGHSH and CDR2 is LQKENI. CDR3 length equals 15 residues. As DNA, the CDR3 is TGTGCCAGCTCGCGGGGACAGGGAGGCACAGATACGCAGTATTTT. It codes for CASSRGQGGTDTQYF.

The gene calls are TRBV20-1 and TRBJ1-5; 9 bases match TRBD1. Germline V gene lookup returns CDR1 DFQATT and CDR2 SNEGSKA (reference sequence). The junction had 6 bases not matched to a gene; V was cut back by 2 bases and J by 4 bases. The CDR3 is 15 amino acids. In DNA, the CDR3 is TGCAGTGCTAGAACCGGGACAGGGATTAATCAGCCCCAGCATTTT. Its protein is CSARTGTGINQPQHF.

The chain combines TRBV2 with TRBJ2-7; D gene unclear. The CDR3 sequence is 12 residues long. Germline CDR1 is SNHLY and CDR2 is FYNNEI. V lost 3 bases and J lost 2, with 5 bases in between. CDR3 region: CASSDQAYEQYF. In DNA, the CDR3 is TGTGCCAGCAGTGACCAGGCCTACGAGCAGTACTTC.

The V gene is TRBV28, the J gene TRBJ2-5, with D tentatively TRBD1 (8 bases). The CDR3 length is 16 residues. Germline lookup yields CDR1 MDHEN and CDR2 SYDVKM. Trimming took off 5 bases at V and 1 base at J, with 17 bases between the two ends. This CDR3 reads CASSGGTGGVQETQYF. As DNA, the CDR3 is TGTGCCAGCAGTGGGGGCACAGGGGGGGTCCAAGAGACCCAGTACTTC.

The chain carries TRBV7-9 and TRBJ2-7; perhaps TRBD2 as D (5 bases). Germline loops: CDR1 SEHNR, CDR2 FQNEAQ (reference sequence). The CDR3 is 13 residues long. The V end was cut by 5 bases, the J end by 2 bases, with 10 bases between. The CDR3 sequence is CASSRDFPYEQYF. For the CDR3, the DNA is TGTGCCAGCAGCCGGGATTTTCCCTACGAGCAGTACTTC.

This rearrangement joins TRBV6-5 to TRBJ2-1, with 9 nucleotides matching TRBD2. Per the germline V gene, CDR1 is MNHEY and CDR2 is SVGAGI. V dropped 11 bases and J dropped 2; count of bases not matched to a gene: 7. The CDR3 length is 14 residues. CDR3 in DNA: TGTGCCGTCATAGCGGGAGCACCCTACAATGAGCAGTTCTTC. The encoded protein is CAVIAGAPYNEQFF.

For this clonotype: A much larger clone lies a single base off, so this may be a read error. V usage is TRBV12-3 or TRBV12-4 and J usage is TRBJ2-5, with 8 positions matching TRBD2. The length of the CDR3 is 15 residues. J was trimmed by 11 bases and V by 5 bases; bases with no gene match: 16. The CDR3 sequence is CASSPTGGLANEQYF. The CDR3, as DNA: TGTGCCAGCAGTCCCACGGGGGGGCTCGCGAATGAGCAGTACTTC.